Shown below are 4 T cell receptor beta chains from a single sample sequenced in a study of beta chain features in type 1 diabetes. Regarding the study as a whole: TCRB CDR3s were moderately but significantly shorter in Type 1 diabetes patients in all four CD4+ subsets.

For these receptors, no antigen is known. Investigators reverse transcribed all isolated RNA, so they sequenced expressed TCRB transcripts. Using immunoSEQ multiplex PCR, the repertoire was profiled, and TCRdb retains in-frame clones only, with some absent. The table lists some 290,000 clones, around 15% of them singletons. Sequencing input: naive CD4+ T cells from blood. The receptors stem from a man aged 30-40 years with type 1 diabetes.

The rearrangement joins TRBV4-3 to TRBJ2-1; no clear D. V was clipped by 5 bases and J by 4 bases, with 9 bases between them. Per the germline V gene, CDR1 is LGHNA and CDR2 is YSLEER. The CDR3 runs 13 residues. The CDR3 spells CASSSGLYNEQFF. The CDR3 DNA reads TGCGCCAGCAGCTCGGGTCTTTACAATGAGCAGTTCTTC.

This clone has more than one count but fewer than ten. V usage is TRBV29-1 and J usage is TRBJ2-1; 8 nucleotides line up with TRBD1. Per the germline V gene, CDR1 is SQVTM and CDR2 is ANQGSEA. This CDR3 is built from 15 residues. V lost 6 bases and J lost 0; bases outside the gene matches: 7. In DNA, the CDR3 is TGCAGCGTAGGGGACAGGTCGAGCTCCTACAATGAGCAGTTCTTC. The encoded protein is CSVGDRSSSYNEQFF.

The gene calls are TRBV29-1 and TRBJ2-7; 7 positions agree with TRBD1. The ends lost 4 bases at V and 0 bases at J; junction bases unmatched: 6. Looked up from germline, CDR1 is SQVTM and CDR2 is ANQGSEA. The CDR3 totals 14 residues. The CDR3 spells CSVVTGTVSYEQYF. The CDR3 coding sequence is TGCAGCGTTGTAACCGGGACAGTCTCCTACGAGCAGTACTTC.

V and J are TRBV5-6 and TRBJ2-2; 8 bases agree with TRBD1. The germline V gene encodes CDR1 SGHDT and CDR2 YYEEEE. CDR3 length: 16 amino acids. V was clipped by 2 bases and J by 4 bases; unmatched bases: 7. The CDR3 sequence: CASSFPGGMVTGELFF. In DNA, the CDR3 is TGTGCCAGCAGCTTCCCAGGGGGCATGGTCACCGGGGAGCTGTTTTTT.